This T cell receptor (beta chain) came from a study of T cells in tumors after PD-1 blockade. Turning to the study itself: No patient had prior checkpoint blockade, systemic immunosuppression, or radiotherapy within 4 weeks. Some patients also took daily vismodegib 150 mg during anti-PD-1 treatment. Overall study findings and caveats: Blood contained about two fifths of the tumor's TCR clonotypes.

Using immunoSEQ multiplex PCR, the repertoire was profiled, and TCRdb retains in-frame clones only, with some absent. The sample lists tens of thousands of clones, 55% to 80% occurring once. This CDR3 contains 16 residues. V shed 4 bases and J 2 bases; nucleotides not matched to a gene: 7. Germline-derived CDR1 and CDR2 are LGHNA and YSLEER. In regard to this clone: Its target is not known.

This receptor was identified in a human donor with basal cell carcinoma. The rearrangement uses TRBV4-3 and TRBJ2-3; 9 positions agree with TRBD1. The sample in question was PBMCs, obtained after anti-PD-1 treatment. CDR3 loop: CASSRTGTGNTDTQYF. The CDR3 nucleotides read TGCGCCAGCAGCCGAACCGGGACAGGGAACACAGATACGCAGTATTTT.